The rows below give T cell receptor beta chains drawn from one sample of a study of OX40 agonist ivuxolimab in advanced cancers. Sequencing was performed with immunoSEQ multiplex PCR; in TCRdb, only in-frame clones are kept and a portion is missing. The table records some 70,000 clones, approximately 90% of them present only once. Source: CD4+ or CD8+ T cells sorted from blood, taken in a trial of the OX40 agonist ivuxolimab. The receptors were gathered from an adult with an advanced solid tumor such as melanoma, head and neck, liver or kidney cancer. The conserved cysteine and the conserved F or W are not part of the CDR3 here.

J gene	CDR3 length	V gene	CDR3 protein
TRBJ2-5	11	TRBV7-2	ASSFRLQETQY
TRBJ2-1	14	TRBV7-8	ASSSTSGKGFGEQF
TRBJ2-3	13	TRBV7-9	ASSLATGRTDTQY
TRBJ2-3	11	TRBV19	ASSKTSTDTQY
TRBJ2-3	12	TRBV27	ASSLGTGLDTQY
TRBJ2-1	13	TRBV5-1	ASNIIEAGTNEQF
TRBJ2-5	12	TRBV25-1	ASSEYGGQETQY
TRBJ1-6	13	TRBV5-1	ASSPPGQGNSPLH
TRBJ1-6	12	TRBV6-1	ASSEHTNNSPLH
TRBJ1-5	13	TRBV7-2	ASSLAGYSNQPQH
TRBJ1-5	13	TRBV10-2	ASSESHGQNQPQH
TRBJ2-1	9	TRBV7-2	ASSLAEEQF
TRBJ2-5	13	TRBV11-2	ASSLDPGGLETQY
TRBJ1-1	12	TRBV4-1	ASSQAGDPREAF
TRBJ1-6	14	TRBV30	AWSRNPGSYNSPLH
TRBJ1-1	13	TRBV6-5	ASSYSSSGNTEAF
TRBJ2-1	11	TRBV6-4	ASSQGPYNEQF
TRBJ1-1	15	TRBV19	ASSMTGFGAMNTEAF
TRBJ2-3	14	TRBV4-1	ASSQVPAIGADTQY
TRBJ1-5	16	TRBV9	ASSVDGARGYSNQPQH
TRBJ2-6	13	TRBV14	ASSLGFTGANVLT
TRBJ2-3	13	TRBV2	ASMEAGGSTDTQY
TRBJ2-2	14	TRBV6-6	ASRAAGAGSTGELF
TRBJ2-3	11	TRBV6-6	ASLKENTNTQY
TRBJ1-4	12	TRBV2	ASSAWRVGEKLF
TRBJ1-2	15	TRBV6-1	ASSGGTGGAPNYGYT